This T cell receptor (beta chain) came from a study of T cells in Graves' hyperthyroidism and ophthalmopathy. This clonotype was recorded many times. Its antigen is unidentified. The investigators amplified TCR beta CDR3 regions from RNA transcripts. A first-round RT-PCR of the TCR CDR3 used the HTBI primer set. MiXCR, applied by TCRdb to the multiplex PCR reads, yields one record per CDR3 protein. The table shows some 690,000 distinct CDR3 sequences, with roughly 17% occurring only once. V was shortened by 4 bases and J by 1 base, with 10 bases between the two germline ends. Germline V gene data show CDR1 as MDHEN and CDR2 as SYDVKM. The CDR3 length is 14 residues. General study results and limits: The model forecast ophthalmopathy, anticipating it by a median approximately 6 months before onset.

Investigators excluded patients with uncontrolled infection, other autoimmune disease, pregnancy or lactation. The sequence derives from a man aged 50-59 years with Graves' hyperthyroidism. The sample comprised blood. The chain links TRBV28 to TRBJ2-5; D remains ambiguous. This CDR3 is CASSSGPRQETQYF. The CDR3 coding sequence is TGTGCCAGCAGTTCAGGCCCCCGCCAAGAGACCCAGTACTTC.